This TCR beta chain originates from a study of OX40 agonist ivuxolimab in advanced cancers. Assay used: immunoSEQ multiplex PCR; TCRdb lists only in-frame clones, some missing. The sample shows over 55,000 clones, 75% to 85% of them seen only once. In germline, CDR1 is LNHNV, CDR2 YYDKDF (reference sequence). CDR3 length equals 16 residues. V was trimmed by 2 bases and J by 8 bases, leaving 21 bases between them. The TCR comes from an adult with an advanced solid tumor such as melanoma, head and neck, liver or kidney cancer. The genes are TRBV15 and TRBJ1-2; D remains unclear. The material sequenced was CD4+ or CD8+ T cells sorted from blood, taken in a trial of the OX40 agonist ivuxolimab. This CDR3 reads CATSRKPWTAEKGYTF. Here the CDR3 DNA reads TGTGCCACCAGCAGAAAGCCGTGGACGGCGGAGAAAGGCTACACCTTC.